This entry lists 27 T cell receptor beta chains sequenced from one sample in a study of Graves' ophthalmopathy and Graves' hyperthyroidism. Researchers took RNA transcripts and amplified TCR beta CDR3 regions from them. The authors performed first-round RT-PCR with HTBI primers and then a second-round multiplex PCR. TCRdb redid the calling of the multiplex PCR reads with MiXCR, one entry per CDR3 protein. The table lists more than 40,000 distinct CDR3 sequences, 50% of them singletons, with roughly 20% in the top ten. Sequenced input: peripheral blood. The source of these receptors is an adult man with Graves' ophthalmopathy.

The rearrangement uses TRBV6-5 and TRBJ1-6; no definite D call. Germline CDR1 is MNHEY and CDR2 is SVGAGI. V lost 6 bases and J 5 bases, leaving 14 bases between the germline ends. The CDR3 totals 15 residues. CDR3 sequence (DNA): TGTGCCAGCAGCCCCCCAGGAAGTAATAATTCACCCCTCCACTTT. Protein product: CASSPPGSNNSPLHF.

The chain has TRBV2 and TRBJ2-3; D possibly uses TRBD1 or TRBD2 (5 bases each). This CDR3 region has 12 residues. V was clipped by 6 bases and J by 2 bases, with 6 bases between them. The V gene's germline CDR1 is SNHLY and CDR2 FYNNEI. This chain's CDR3 is CASRGTTDTQYF. As DNA, the CDR3 is TGTGCCAGCAGGGGGACCACAGATACGCAGTATTTT.

In its sample, this clonotype was seen a few times. This chain uses TRBV25-1 with TRBJ2-3, with a weak D call TRBD2 (7 bases). V dropped 2 bases and J dropped 1 base, with 13 bases sitting between them. This CDR3 region has 16 residues. CDR1 is MGHDK and CDR2 is SYGVNS in the germline V gene. CDR3 nucleotide sequence: TGTGCCAGCAGTGAAGGGGGGGCACGGGGCACAGATACGCAGTATTTT. This sequence encodes CASSEGGARGTDTQYF.

This rearrangement joins TRBV2 to TRBJ1-2; 9 bases fit TRBD1. J was trimmed by 6 bases and V by 4 bases; bases with no gene match: 3. This CDR3 has 13 amino acids. Germline V gives CDR1 SNHLY, CDR2 FYNNEI. CDR3 protein: CASSGGTGNGYTF. CDR3 nucleotide sequence: TGTGCCAGCAGTGGCGGGACAGGGAATGGCTACACCTTC.

This clonotype occurred many times. V and J are TRBV7-8 and TRBJ1-5; the match to TRBD1 covers 8 bases. CDR1 is SGHVS, CDR2 FQNEAQ, per germline. The CDR3 is made up of 17 amino acids. J lost 7 bases, V lost 1 base, and 12 bases had no gene match. CDR3 DNA sequence: TGTGCCAGCAGCTTAGATAGGACAGGGATAGGTCGCCAGCCCCAGCATTTT. Amino acid sequence: CASSLDRTGIGRQPQHF.

This clonotype was seen repeatedly, ten times or more. The chain uses TRBV7-8 and TRBJ2-6; D possibly corresponds to TRBD1 (6 bases). CDR1 is SGHVS, CDR2 FQNEAQ, per germline. This CDR3 has 15 amino acids. Trimming took off 5 bases at V and 5 bases at J, with 13 bases between the two ends. The CDR3 DNA follows: TGTGCCAGCAGCACCCGGGACACCTGGGCCAACGTCCTGACTTTC. Translation: CASSTRDTWANVLTF.

This clonotype was detected many times. V usage is TRBV20-1 and J usage is TRBJ2-5; maybe TRBD1 (5 bases). Germline V gene sequence: CDR1 DFQATT, CDR2 SNEGSKA (reference sequence). CDR3 length equals 14 residues. V was pared by 1 base and J by 5 bases, with 14 bases between. The CDR3 DNA follows: TGCAGTGCTAGAGGGCAGGGTCCAGGGGAGACCCAGTACTTC. It specifies CSARGQGPGETQYF.

There are many counts of this clonotype. The chain combines TRBV27 with TRBJ2-3; a possible D gene is TRBD2 (5 bases). Germline V lookup: CDR1 MNHEY, CDR2 SMNVEV (reference sequence). Trimming pared 7 bases from V and 2 bases from J, leaving 13 bases between. The CDR3 has 14 residues. CDR3 sequence: CASKSGSYTDTQYF. The CDR3 bases are TGTGCCAGCAAAAGCGGAAGCTACACAGATACGCAGTATTTT.

This clonotype was detected many times. The V gene is TRBV6-6, the J gene TRBJ1-4; a weak D match, TRBD1 (5 bases). The CDR3 has 14 residues. With 5 bases removed from V and 8 bases from J, the gap between germline ends came to 15 bases. CDR1 and CDR2 (germline): MNHNY, SVGAGI (reference sequence). Written as DNA, the CDR3 is TGTGCCAGCAGTCCCCCCGGGGCGGAGGAAAAACTGTTTTTT. Translated, it gives CASSPPGAEEKLFF.

The chain employs TRBV24-1 and TRBJ2-7; TRBD2 might be the D (5 bases). CDR3 length equals 14 residues. V lost 10 bases to trimming and J lost 2 bases, with 17 bases between them. Germline lookup yields CDR1 KGHDR and CDR2 SFDVKD. The CDR3 is CATATGELTYEQYF. CDR3 DNA: TGTGCCACGGCGACTGGGGAGCTCACCTACGAGCAGTACTTC.

The chain combines TRBV9 with TRBJ1-1; 10 bases map to TRBD1. The CDR3 is made up of 19 amino acids. After removal of 7 bases from V and 3 bases from J, the junction contained 21 bases not matched to a gene. From germline, CDR1 is SGDLS and CDR2 YYNGEE. The CDR3 bases are TGTGCCAGCGTCCCTAGGGACAGGGGTTCGGAGGGGGCGTACACTGAAGCTTTCTTT. Translated, it gives CASVPRDRGSEGAYTEAFF. Together with reference TRBV9 and TRBJ1-1, the CDR3 gives the full variable domain: DSGVTQTPKHLITATGQRVTLRCSPRSGDLSVYWYQQSLDQGLQFLIQYYNGEERAKGNILERFSAQQFPDLHSELNLSSLELGDSALYFCASVPRDRGSEGAYTEAFFGQGTRLTVV.

This clonotype has just one count. The CDR3 here is CASRGDRGLKHTDTQYF. CDR3 nucleotide sequence: TGTGCCAGCAGAGGGGACAGGGGGCTGAAGCACACAGATACGCAGTATTTT. The chain is built from TRBV7-4 and TRBJ2-3, with 12 bases aligning to TRBD1. Per the germline V gene, CDR1 is SGHVT and CDR2 is SQSDAQ. V trimming: 6 bases; J trimming: 2 bases; junction bases outside the gene matches: 9. The CDR3 sequence is 17 residues long.

This clonotype appeared a few times. This chain connects TRBV7-9 to TRBJ2-3; 14 nucleotides align to TRBD2. The CDR3 runs to 17 residues. Germline CDR1 and CDR2: SEHNR and FQNEAQ (reference sequence). The J segment lost 3 bases and the V segment lost 1 base, leaving 3 bases of the junction unmatched. The CDR3, as DNA: TGTGCCAGCAGCTTAGTTCGGACTAGCGGGAGGACAGATACGCAGTATTTT. Protein: CASSLVRTSGRTDTQYF.

In this sample, this clonotype turned up a few times. The chain recombines TRBV7-9 with TRBJ2-7; no firm D call. CDR1 is SEHNR, CDR2 FQNEAQ, per germline (reference sequence). This CDR3 has 11 amino acids. V was pared by 5 bases and J by 3 bases, with 5 bases between. The CDR3 region is CASSAFYEQYF. The CDR3 DNA follows: TGTGCCAGCAGCGCATTCTACGAGCAGTACTTC.

This clonotype has at least ten counts. The V and J genes are TRBV9 and TRBJ2-7, with 9 bases fitting TRBD2. Germline CDR1 SGDLS, CDR2 YYNGEE. After removal of 6 bases from V and 3 bases from J, the junction contained 10 bases not matched to a gene. This CDR3 comprises 15 residues. The DNA for the CDR3 is TGTGCCAGCAACCAAGGGGGGACTAGCAGCTACGAGCAGTACTTC. Encoded protein: CASNQGGTSSYEQYF.

This sequence joins TRBV7-9 and TRBJ2-7; 10 bases are a match to TRBD1. The CDR3 has 14 amino acids. Germline assignment: CDR1 SEHNR and CDR2 FQNEAQ (reference sequence). The junction had 4 bases not matched to a gene; V was cut back by 5 bases and J by 3 bases. As DNA, the CDR3 is TGTGCCAGCAGCACCGGACAGGGGGACTACGAGCAGTACTTC. This encodes CASSTGQGDYEQYF.

A remark on this clonotype: The germline gene is not matched at one end of the junction; a read error may be the cause. This chain connects TRBV5-6 to TRBJ2-3; D perhaps matches TRBD1 (6 bases). The germline CDR1 and CDR2 sequences are SGHDT and YYEEEE. The CDR3 spans 13 residues. CDR3 protein: CASTGKVADTQYF. Here the CDR3 DNA reads TGTGCTAGCACAGGGAAGGTGGCAGATACGCAGTATTTT.

The chain couples TRBV2 to TRBJ1-3, with D unresolved. This CDR3 spans 15 amino acids. Trimming removed 2 bases at V and 8 bases at J, with 16 bases between. Germline lookup yields CDR1 SNHLY and CDR2 FYNNEI. DNA of the CDR3: TGTGCCAGCAGTGAATGGGGAGGATGGTCGGACACCATATATTTT. Its translation: CASSEWGGWSDTIYF. Supplemented by reference TRBV2 and TRBJ1-3, the full variable domain reads EPEVTQTPSHQVTQMGQEVILRCVPISNHLYFYWYRQILGQKVEFLVSFYNNEISEKSEIFDDQFSVERPDGSNFTLKIRSTKLEDSAMYFCASSEWGGWSDTIYFGEGSWLTVV.

This chain links TRBV2 with TRBJ1-5, with D possibly TRBD1 on 5 matching bases. The CDR3 runs 15 residues. Germline V gives CDR1 SNHLY, CDR2 FYNNEI. V lost 0 bases, J lost 4 bases, and 10 bases lay in between. CDR3 in DNA: TGTGCCAGCAGTGAAGCTAGGGCAGGGAATCAGCCCCAGCATTTT. Translating gives CASSEARAGNQPQHF. The full variable domain, its missing parts supplied by reference TRBV2 and TRBJ1-5, is EPEVTQTPSHQVTQMGQEVILRCVPISNHLYFYWYRQILGQKVEFLVSFYNNEISEKSEIFDDQFSVERPDGSNFTLKIRSTKLEDSAMYFCASSEARAGNQPQHFGDGTRLSIL.

This clonotype was observed many times. J is TRBJ2-5 and V is TRBV28; D remains ambiguous. The CDR3 spans 13 residues. CDR1 and CDR2 from the germline V gene are MDHEN and SYDVKM. V lost 3 bases to trimming and J lost 3 bases, with 8 bases between them. The CDR3 region has the DNA TGTGCCAGCAGTTTGGGCGGAGAAGAGACCCAGTACTTC. Protein sequence: CASSLGGEETQYF.

Ten or more counts support this clonotype. This chain joins TRBV5-1 and TRBJ1-2; D not certain. Germline loops: CDR1 SGHRS, CDR2 YFSETQ. The CDR3 sequence is 12 residues long. Trimming left V 0 bases short and J 4 bases short, with 4 bases between. CDR3 in amino acids: CASSLGRYGYTF. DNA of the CDR3: TGCGCCAGCAGCTTGGGGCGCTATGGCTACACCTTC.

The chain recombines TRBV13 with TRBJ1-1; unclear D gene. The germline CDR1 and CDR2 sequences are PRHDT and FYEKMQ (reference sequence). The ends were cut back, 5 bases at V and 2 bases at J, with 21 bases in the middle. This CDR3 has 17 amino acids. DNA of the CDR3: TGTGCCAGCAGCCGGTCGGTCGGGCATTTTCTCAACACTGAAGCTTTCTTT. This sequence encodes CASSRSVGHFLNTEAFF.

This clonotype is termed medium-sized (0.01 to 0.1%). The chain is built from TRBV20-1 and TRBJ2-3, with TRBD2 matching 7 bases. Germline assignment: CDR1 DFQATT and CDR2 SNEGSKA (reference sequence). The CDR3 consists of 12 residues. V shed 7 bases and J 4 bases; nucleotides not matched to a gene: 5. CDR3 in DNA: TGCAGTGGGACTAGAACCGCAGATACGCAGTATTTT. This sequence encodes CSGTRTADTQYF.

The rearrangement uses TRBV12-3 or TRBV12-4 and TRBJ1-2; 11 bases agree with TRBD1. The CDR3 sequence is 13 residues long. The J segment lost 8 bases and the V segment lost 4 bases, leaving 3 bases of the junction unmatched. The CDR3 DNA reads as TGTGCCAGCAGTTCCGGACAGGGGGCGGGCTACACCTTC. Residues: CASSSGQGAGYTF.

The chain uses TRBV9 and TRBJ2-1; a possible D gene is TRBD2 (6 bases). The CDR3 is made up of 14 amino acids. Trimming took off 2 bases at V and 4 bases at J, with 10 bases between the two ends. Germline V gene data show CDR1 as SGDLS and CDR2 as YYNGEE. CDR3 region: CASSVVAEYNEQFF. In DNA form, the CDR3 reads TGTGCCAGCAGCGTGGTAGCGGAATACAATGAGCAGTTCTTC.

This clonotype has just a few counts. The chain recombines TRBV29-1 with TRBJ1-2; 8 nucleotides match TRBD1. This CDR3 comprises 13 residues. Per the germline V gene, CDR1 is SQVTM and CDR2 is ANQGSEA. V lost 5 bases to trimming and J lost 1 base; unmatched junction nucleotides: 3. In nucleotides, the CDR3 is TGCAGCGTTTGGACAGGGAATAACTATGGCTACACCTTC. Its translation: CSVWTGNNYGYTF.

A word on this clonotype: The CDR3 ends on some other residue instead of the conserved phenylalanine or tryptophan, so this is likely a read error. The V call is TRBV7-2, the J call TRBJ1-4; D is unclear. Germline V gene lookup returns CDR1 SGHTA and CDR2 FQGNSA. CDR3 length: 15 amino acids. With 1 base removed from V and 8 bases from J, the gap between germline ends came to 14 bases. The CDR3 sequence is CASSLDLGFNEKLFS. CDR3 bases: TGTGCCAGCAGCTTAGATTTGGGGTTTAACGAAAAACTGTTTTCT.